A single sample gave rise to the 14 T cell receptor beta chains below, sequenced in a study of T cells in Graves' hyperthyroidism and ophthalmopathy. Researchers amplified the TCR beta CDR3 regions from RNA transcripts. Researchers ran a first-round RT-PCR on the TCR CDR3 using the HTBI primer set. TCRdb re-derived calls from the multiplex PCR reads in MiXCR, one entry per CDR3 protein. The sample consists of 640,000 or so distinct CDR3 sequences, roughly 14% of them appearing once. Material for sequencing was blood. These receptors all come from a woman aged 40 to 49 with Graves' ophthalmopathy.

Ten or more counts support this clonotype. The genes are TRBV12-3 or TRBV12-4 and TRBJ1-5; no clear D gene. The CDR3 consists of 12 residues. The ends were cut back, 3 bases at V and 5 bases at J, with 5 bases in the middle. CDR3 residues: CASSLAYQPQHF. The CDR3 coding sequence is TGTGCCAGCAGTTTGGCCTATCAGCCCCAGCATTTT.

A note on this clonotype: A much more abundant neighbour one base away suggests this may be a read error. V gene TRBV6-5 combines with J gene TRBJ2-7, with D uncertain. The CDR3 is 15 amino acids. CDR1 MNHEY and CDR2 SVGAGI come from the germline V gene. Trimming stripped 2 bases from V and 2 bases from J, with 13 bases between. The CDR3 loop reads CASSYGLPNTYEQYF. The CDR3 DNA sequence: TGTGCCAGCAGTTACGGGCTACCGAATACCTACGAGCAGTACTTC.

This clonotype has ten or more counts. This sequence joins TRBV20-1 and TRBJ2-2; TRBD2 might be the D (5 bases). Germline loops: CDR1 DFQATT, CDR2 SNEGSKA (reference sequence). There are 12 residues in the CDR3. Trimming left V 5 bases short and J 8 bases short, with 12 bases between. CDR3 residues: CSAGLVEGELFF. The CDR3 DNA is TGCAGTGCTGGACTGGTGGAGGGGGAGCTGTTTTTT.

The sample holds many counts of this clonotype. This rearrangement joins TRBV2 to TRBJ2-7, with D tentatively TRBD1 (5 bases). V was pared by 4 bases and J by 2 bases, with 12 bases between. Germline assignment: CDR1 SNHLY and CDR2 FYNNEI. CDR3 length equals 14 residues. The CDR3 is CASSAPGNTYEQYF. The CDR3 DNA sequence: TGTGCCAGCAGTGCACCAGGGAACACCTACGAGCAGTACTTC.

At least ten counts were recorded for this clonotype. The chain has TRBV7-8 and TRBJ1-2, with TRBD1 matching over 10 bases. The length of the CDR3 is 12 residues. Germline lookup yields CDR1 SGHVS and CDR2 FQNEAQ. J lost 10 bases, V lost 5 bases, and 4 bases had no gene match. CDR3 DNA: TGTGCCAGCAGCGGGACAGGGGTAGTCTACACCTTC. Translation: CASSGTGVVYTF.

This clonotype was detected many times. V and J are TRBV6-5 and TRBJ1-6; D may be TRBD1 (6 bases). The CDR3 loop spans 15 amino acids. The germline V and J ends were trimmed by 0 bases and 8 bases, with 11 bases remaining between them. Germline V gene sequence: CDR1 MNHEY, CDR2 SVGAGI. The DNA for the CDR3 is TGTGCCAGCAGTTACTCCCAGGGGATGGATTCACCCCTCCACTTT. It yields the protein CASSYSQGMDSPLHF.

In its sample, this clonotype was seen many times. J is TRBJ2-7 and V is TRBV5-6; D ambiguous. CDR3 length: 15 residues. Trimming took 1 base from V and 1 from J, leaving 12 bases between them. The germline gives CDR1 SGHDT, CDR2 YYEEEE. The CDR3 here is CASSLYRAPSYEQYF. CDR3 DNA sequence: TGTGCCAGCAGCTTGTATCGGGCACCGTCCTACGAGCAGTACTTC.

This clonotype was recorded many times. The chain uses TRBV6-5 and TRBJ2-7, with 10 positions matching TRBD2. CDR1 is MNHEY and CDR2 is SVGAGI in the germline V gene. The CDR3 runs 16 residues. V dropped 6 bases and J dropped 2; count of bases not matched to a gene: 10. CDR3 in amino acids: CASSHKLAGFTYEQYF. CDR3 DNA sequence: TGTGCCAGCAGCCATAAACTAGCGGGATTTACCTACGAGCAGTACTTC.

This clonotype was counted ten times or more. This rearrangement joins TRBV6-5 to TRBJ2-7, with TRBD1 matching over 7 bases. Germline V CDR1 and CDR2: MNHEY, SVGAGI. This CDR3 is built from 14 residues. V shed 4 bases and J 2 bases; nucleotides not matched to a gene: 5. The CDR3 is CASSSDRAPYEQYF. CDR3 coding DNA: TGTGCCAGCAGTTCAGACAGGGCCCCCTACGAGCAGTACTTC.

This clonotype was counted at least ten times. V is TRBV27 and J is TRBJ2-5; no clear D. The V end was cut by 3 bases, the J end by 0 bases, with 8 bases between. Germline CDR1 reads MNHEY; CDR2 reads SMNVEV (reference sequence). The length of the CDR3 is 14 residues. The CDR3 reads CASSLRPYQETQYF. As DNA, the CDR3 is TGTGCCAGCAGTTTGAGACCGTACCAAGAGACCCAGTACTTC.

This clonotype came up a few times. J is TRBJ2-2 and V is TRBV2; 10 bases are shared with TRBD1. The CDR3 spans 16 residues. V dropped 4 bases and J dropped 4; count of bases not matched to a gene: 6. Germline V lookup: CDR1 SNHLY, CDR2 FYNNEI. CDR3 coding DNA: TGTGCCAGCAGTGGACAGGGGGCTTCAAGCACCGGGGAGCTGTTTTTT. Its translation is CASSGQGASSTGELFF.

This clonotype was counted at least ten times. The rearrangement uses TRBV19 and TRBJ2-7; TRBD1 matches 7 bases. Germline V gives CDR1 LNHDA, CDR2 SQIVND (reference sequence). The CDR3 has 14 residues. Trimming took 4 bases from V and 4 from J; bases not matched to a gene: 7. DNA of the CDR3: TGTGCCAGTAGTACCCGGACAGGCGTGTACGAGCAGTACTTC. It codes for CASSTRTGVYEQYF.

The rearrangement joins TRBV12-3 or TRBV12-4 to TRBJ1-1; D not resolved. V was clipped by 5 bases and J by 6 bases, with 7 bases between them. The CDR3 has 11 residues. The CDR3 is CASSNVPEAFF. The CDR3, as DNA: TGTGCCAGCAGTAACGTACCTGAAGCTTTCTTT.

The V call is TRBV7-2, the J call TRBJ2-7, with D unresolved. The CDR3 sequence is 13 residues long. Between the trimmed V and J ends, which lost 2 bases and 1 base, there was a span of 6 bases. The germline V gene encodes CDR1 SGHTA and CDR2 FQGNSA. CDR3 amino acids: CASSLSQSYEQYF. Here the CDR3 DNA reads TGTGCCAGCAGCTTATCACAATCCTACGAGCAGTACTTC.